A selection of T cell receptor beta chains follows, all from one sample in a study of blood T cell repertoires in COVID-19. This table comes from immunoSEQ multiplex PCR, and its TCRdb copy is limited to in-frame clones, with some not included. The sample has 45,000 or so clones, 70% to 80% seen once. The sequenced material came from peripheral blood. The receptors stem from an older man with acute or convalescent COVID-19. CDR3s include the opening cysteine and the closing phenylalanine or tryptophan. The D gene is left open where the match is weak. The listing skips clone size in some rows; elsewhere it reads once, few, many or a size class.

d_call	clone_size	j_call	v_call	cdr3_aa	cdr3_nt
NA	once	TRBJ1-2	TRBV5-8	CASSLLTVFNYGYTF	TGTGCCAGCAGCTTGTTGACAGTATTTAACTATGGCTACACCTTC
NA	NA	TRBJ1-5	TRBV19	CASSMGLLGGNQPQHF	TGTGCCAGTAGTATGGGACTCCTGGGCGGCAATCAGCCCCAGCATTTT
TRBD1	NA	TRBJ1-1	TRBV7-2	CASSVDRGSSEAFF	TGTGCCAGCAGCGTCGACAGGGGAAGTAGTGAAGCTTTCTTT
NA	NA	TRBJ2-2	TRBV6-2/TRBV6-3	CASSYAGGGELFF	TGTGCCAGCAGTTACGCCGGGGGTGGGGAGCTGTTTTTT
NA	NA	TRBJ2-1	TRBV15	CATSGLRGHYNEQFF	TGTGCCACCAGCGGATTGCGGGGGCACTACAATGAGCAGTTCTTC
NA	NA	TRBJ1-2	TRBV3-1/TRBV3-2	CASSQRTANYGYTF	TGTGCCAGCAGCCAGAGGACAGCTAACTATGGCTACACCTTC
NA	NA	TRBJ1-1	TRBV13	CASSAPVNTEAFF	TGTGCCAGCAGCGCACCAGTTAACACTGAAGCTTTCTTT
TRBD1	NA	TRBJ1-3	TRBV4-1	CASSQKSGGSSGNTIYF	TGCGCCAGCAGCCAGAAATCAGGGGGTAGCTCTGGAAACACCATATATTTT
NA	NA	TRBJ1-2	TRBV6-6	CASQEATRGGYTF	TGTGCCAGCCAAGAGGCGACCAGGGGCGGCTACACCTTC
NA	NA	TRBJ2-5	TRBV21-1	CASSKGGQGQETQYF	TGTGCCAGCAGCAAAGGAGGACAGGGCCAAGAGACCCAGTACTTC
NA	NA	TRBJ1-4	TRBV2	CASSEMESFGGATNEKLFF	TGTGCCAGCAGTGAAATGGAAAGTTTTGGGGGGGCAACTAATGAAAAACTGTTTTTT
NA	NA	TRBJ2-3	TRBV7-9	CASSLGGVSTDTQYF	TGTGCCAGCAGCTTAGGAGGAGTAAGCACAGATACGCAGTATTTT
TRBD1	NA	TRBJ1-1	TRBV6-5	CASSNQGARAFF	TGTGCCAGCAGTAATCAGGGGGCGCGGGCTTTCTTT
TRBD2	NA	TRBJ2-3	TRBV19	CASSIQAGVSTDTQYF	TGTGCCAGTAGTATACAAGCGGGGGTTAGCACAGATACGCAGTATTTT
NA	once	TRBJ1-1	TRBV3-1/TRBV3-2	CASSQEEDSTEAFF	TGTGCCAGCAGCCAAGAAGAGGACAGCACTGAAGCTTTCTTT
NA	NA	TRBJ1-2	TRBV9	CASSVGGNGYTF	TGTGCCAGCAGCGTAGGCGGGAATGGCTACACCTTC
NA	NA	TRBJ2-3	TRBV12-5	CASGSEQGADTQYF	TGTGCTAGTGGTTCTGAACAGGGCGCAGATACGCAGTATTTT